This T cell receptor (beta chain) originates from a study of molecular identifiers for immune sequencing clone quantification. Study-wide background: Replicate RNA came from roughly 18,000 or 92,000 naive CD8 cells and was split five ways, and four parts were sequenced. Findings and limits, study-wide: Clones that had above 20 RNA copies took up over 98% of effector molecules but under 1% in naive cells.

Libraries for naive CD8 T cells, which were made from about 20,000 to 1,000,000 sorted cells, drew on 10%, 30% or 50% of the RNA. The sample holds many counts of this clonotype. No antigen is known for it. As previously described, bulk TCR libraries were made using listed TCR primers. TCRdb called the PCR reads again in MiXCR, with one record for every CDR3 protein. The table records around 460,000 distinct CDR3 sequences, over 20% of them present only once. Material: naive CD8+ T cells from blood, with Jurkat cell RNA spiked in. This sample's subset: FACS-sorted CD8+CD4-CCR7+CD45RA+ naive T cells. This clonotype originated in a human donor in good health. Some libraries in this study had Jurkat cell RNA spiked in.

CDR3 bases: TGTGCCAGCGGGGTCGGACTGCAAGAGACCCAGTACTTC. Protein sequence: CASGVGLQETQYF. The rearrangement joins TRBV25-1 to TRBJ2-5; the D gene is possibly TRBD2 (5 bases). V lost 8 bases to trimming and J lost 2 bases, with 12 bases between them. Per the germline V gene, CDR1 is MGHDK and CDR2 is SYGVNS. The CDR3 extends over 13 amino acids.